This T cell receptor (beta chain) came from a study of shared clonotypes between healthy human individuals. Germline V gene lookup returns CDR1 SNHLY and CDR2 FYNNEI. The CDR3 sequence is 14 residues long. The germline V and J ends were trimmed by 2 bases and 0 bases, with 8 bases remaining between them. Clones were sequenced by immunoSEQ multiplex PCR, and TCRdb holds only the in-frame ones, with some missing. In the table there are around 700,000 clones, around 72% of which are singletons. The J gene is TRBJ2-7, the V gene TRBV2; D call uncertain. This receptor was taken from a woman aged 25 to 39 in good health. Material for sequencing was memory CD4+ T cells sorted from blood. Indicated subset: CD45RA-negative fraction. The CDR3 here is CASSEWGSSYEQYF. The CDR3, as DNA: TGTGCCAGCAGTGAATGGGGTAGCTCCTACGAGCAGTACTTC.